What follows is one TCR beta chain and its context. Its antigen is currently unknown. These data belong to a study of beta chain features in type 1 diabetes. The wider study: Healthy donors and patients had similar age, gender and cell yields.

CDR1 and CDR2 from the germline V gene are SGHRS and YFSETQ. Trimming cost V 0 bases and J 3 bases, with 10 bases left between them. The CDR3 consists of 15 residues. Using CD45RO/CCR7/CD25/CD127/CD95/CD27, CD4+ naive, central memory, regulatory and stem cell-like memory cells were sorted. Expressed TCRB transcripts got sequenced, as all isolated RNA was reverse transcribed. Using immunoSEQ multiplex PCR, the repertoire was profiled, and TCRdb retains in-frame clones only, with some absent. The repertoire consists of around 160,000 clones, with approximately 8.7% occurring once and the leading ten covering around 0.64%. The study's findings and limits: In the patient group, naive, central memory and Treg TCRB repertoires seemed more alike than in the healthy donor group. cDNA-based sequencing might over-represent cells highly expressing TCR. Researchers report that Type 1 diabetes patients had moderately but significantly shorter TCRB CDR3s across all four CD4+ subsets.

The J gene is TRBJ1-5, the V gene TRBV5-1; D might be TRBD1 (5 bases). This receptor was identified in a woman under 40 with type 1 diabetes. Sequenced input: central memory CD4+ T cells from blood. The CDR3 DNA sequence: TGCGCCAGCAGCTTGGTTGCAGGGTCCAATCAGCCCCAGCATTTT. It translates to CASSLVAGSNQPQHF.